This entry is about one T cell receptor (beta chain). Its antigen is currently unknown. In germline, CDR1 is SGHRS, CDR2 YFSETQ. The CDR3 has 16 amino acids. Trimming shortened V by 4 bases and J by 6 bases, and 20 bases separated the two germline ends. The data are from a study of CD4 T cells in relation to SARS-CoV-2 and coronaviruses. Findings of the study overall: In around 60% of donors, memory CD4+ clonotypes crossrecognized SARS-CoV-2 and at least one common cold coronavirus spike.

TCRdb keeps only in-frame clones here, not all; method: immunoSEQ multiplex PCR. The sample yields some 19,000 clones, about 73% seen once. Before the COVID-19 pandemic, during about 2011-2019, CD4+ T cells were taken from unexposed donors. After less than 11 days of culture, CD4+ T cells were isolated. Each well had approximately 2.2 million PBMCs in around 5% human AB serum with IL-2. On days 3 and 7, cultures got half fresh IL-2 medium. The V and J genes are TRBV5-1 and TRBJ2-1; a possible D gene is TRBD2 (6 bases). The TCR sequence derives from a human donor in good health. The specimen sequenced was CD4+ T cells from PBMCs, cultured in vitro. CDR3 bases: TGCGCCAGCAGCGGGAGGACCGGGTCGCTAGTCAATGAGCAGTTCTTC. Its translation: CASSGRTGSLVNEQFF.